The 29 T cell receptor beta chains below all came from one sample that was sequenced in a study. TCRdb reprocessed the 5' RACE reads via MiXCR and lists one record per CDR3 protein. In the table there are fewer than 60,000 distinct CDR3 sequences, more than 25% of which are singletons. The specimen sequenced was naive CD4+ T cells sorted from blood. Noted subset: naive CD4+ T cells, CD4+CD45RA+CD25-. The receptors were gathered from a female donor with breast cancer.

V is TRBV12-3 or TRBV12-4 and J is TRBJ1-5, with D possibly being TRBD1 (6 bases). There are 15 residues in the CDR3. Trimming stripped 8 bases from V and 7 bases from J, with 21 bases between. The CDR3 protein is CASGRDTPAWQPQHF. In DNA form, the CDR3 reads TGTGCCAGCGGACGGGACACCCCTGCCTGGCAGCCCCAGCATTTT.

This clonotype was picked up many times. This chain joins TRBV6-6 and TRBJ2-7; TRBD2 aligns across 9 bases. V gave up 4 bases and J gave up 4 bases; unmatched junction bases: 5. The germline CDR1 and CDR2 sequences are MNHNY and SVGAGI (reference sequence). The length of the CDR3 is 14 residues. The CDR3 loop is CASSWGLAAYEQYF. The CDR3 region has the DNA TGTGCCAGCAGTTGGGGACTAGCAGCGTACGAGCAGTACTTC.

This clonotype has a count of ten or more. The rearrangement joins TRBV7-3 to TRBJ2-3; a weak D match, TRBD2 (6 bases). V lost 11 bases, J lost 2 bases, and 20 bases lay in between. This CDR3 has 15 amino acids. Germline V lookup: CDR1 SGHTA, CDR2 FQGTGA. CDR3 DNA sequence: TGTGCCGTGGGGGGACTCCTCACACCCACAGATACGCAGTATTTT. Translation gives CAVGGLLTPTDTQYF.

The sample holds a few counts of this clonotype. The chain couples TRBV4-2 to TRBJ2-5; 9 bases are shared with TRBD1. Germline CDR1 is LGHNA and CDR2 is YNFKEQ. This CDR3 spans 14 amino acids. V was pared by 6 bases and J by 2 bases, with 4 bases of the junction left unmatched. CDR3 DNA sequence: TGTGCCAGCAGATATGGACAGGGGCAAGAGACCCAGTACTTC. Amino acids: CASRYGQGQETQYF.

Details on this clonotype: A much larger clone lies one base from this, so it may be a read error. The conserved phenylalanine or tryptophan normally closing the CDR3 is absent here, so this likely arose from a read error. This chain connects TRBV5-1 to TRBJ1-4, with D hard to call. Between the trimmed V and J ends, which lost 6 bases and 0 bases, there was a span of 6 bases. The V gene's germline CDR1 is SGHRS and CDR2 YFSETQ. The CDR3 totals 13 residues. The CDR3 DNA sequence: TGCGCCAGCAAGGAACCAACTAATGAAAAACTGTTTCTT. This sequence encodes CASKEPTNEKLFL.

This chain uses TRBV7-9 with TRBJ2-7; possible D gene TRBD2, 6 bases. Germline values: CDR1 SEHNR, CDR2 FQNEAQ (reference sequence). This CDR3 has 14 residues. Trimming pared 3 bases from V and 6 bases from J, leaving 15 bases between. The DNA for the CDR3 is TGTGCCAGCAGCTTCGCGGGGCTCGGTCTCGAGCAGTACTTC. Translated, it gives CASSFAGLGLEQYF.

V gene TRBV6-6 combines with J gene TRBJ2-2, with 10 bases fitting TRBD2. CDR3 length equals 16 residues. V trimming: 5 bases; J trimming: 4 bases; junction bases outside the gene matches: 7. CDR1 and CDR2 from the germline V gene are MNHNY and SVGAGI (reference sequence). The DNA of the CDR3 is TGTGCCAGCAGTACGCTAGCGGGAGTAAGCACCGGGGAGCTGTTTTTT. Its protein is CASSTLAGVSTGELFF.

This clonotype was picked up a small number of times. The CDR3 DNA is TGTGCCAGCAGTTACGGACTAGCGGACACAGATACGCAGTATTTT. It specifies CASSYGLADTDTQYF. The rearrangement links TRBV6-6 to TRBJ2-3; 10 bases are a match to TRBD2. The CDR3 contains 15 residues. V dropped 2 bases and J dropped 2; count of bases not matched to a gene: 1. CDR1 and CDR2 (germline): MNHNY, SVGAGI (reference sequence).

This clonotype was seen only a few times. The V and J genes are TRBV20-1 and TRBJ2-7; D perhaps matches TRBD2 (5 bases). Germline CDR1 DFQATT, CDR2 SNEGSKA (reference sequence). The ends were cut back, 5 bases at V and 3 bases at J, with 17 bases in the middle. This CDR3 is 14 amino acids long. CDR3 sequence (DNA): TGCAGTGCTGAGAGAGGGAGCTCGAGCTACGAGCAGTACTTC. Its protein is CSAERGSSSYEQYF.

This clonotype has only a few counts. Here the CDR3 DNA reads TGTGCCAGCAGCTTAGAAGGGACTAGCGTCACCGGGGAGCTGTTTTTT. It is translated as CASSLEGTSVTGELFF. V is TRBV11-2 and J is TRBJ2-2; the match to TRBD2 covers 10 bases. V lost 0 bases and J lost 4; bases outside the gene matches: 2. CDR3 size: 16 residues. Germline loops: CDR1 SGHAT, CDR2 FQNNGV.

Remarks on this clonotype: A junction boundary mismatches the germline segment, possibly from a read error. The genes are TRBV4-2 and TRBJ2-7; 8 bases are a match to TRBD2. Germline CDR1 is LGHNA and CDR2 is YNFKEQ. CDR3 length: 16 residues. The CDR3 reads CASGQGQLADSYEQYF. The CDR3 nucleotides read TGTGCCAGCGGCCAAGGGCAACTAGCGGACTCCTACGAGCAGTACTTC.

CDR3 sequence: CASSRQETQYF. The CDR3 DNA reads as TGTGCCAGCAGCAGGCAAGAGACCCAGTACTTC. The chain is built from TRBV2 and TRBJ2-5; D ambiguous. This CDR3 is built from 11 residues. Germline CDR1 reads SNHLY; CDR2 reads FYNNEI. Trimming took 6 bases from V and 2 from J, leaving 4 bases between them.

This clonotype has a handful of counts. The gene calls are TRBV12-3 or TRBV12-4 and TRBJ2-2, with 11 bases fitting TRBD2. The CDR3 extends over 15 amino acids. With 6 bases clipped from V and 6 bases from J, the junction kept 6 bases outside the gene matches. DNA for the CDR3: TGTGCCAGCAGACCCACTAGCGGGAGTCCCGGGGAGCTGTTTTTT. Protein product: CASRPTSGSPGELFF.

The rearrangement uses TRBV7-9 and TRBJ1-1; the D is unclear. The CDR3 contains 15 residues. Germline lookup yields CDR1 SEHNR and CDR2 FQNEAQ (reference sequence). Trimming left V 5 bases short and J 7 bases short, with 20 bases between. CDR3 residues: CASSPPGQRMNEAFF. The CDR3 nucleotides read TGTGCCAGCAGCCCCCCCGGGCAAAGGATGAATGAAGCTTTCTTT.

The V gene is TRBV5-1, the J gene TRBJ1-2; tentative D call: TRBD1 (6 bases). Trimming stripped 4 bases from V and 7 bases from J, with 14 bases between. Germline V gene sequence: CDR1 SGHRS, CDR2 YFSETQ. The CDR3 is made up of 13 amino acids. CDR3 in DNA: TGCGCCAGCAGCGAACAGGGCATTGGTGGCTACACCTTC. Translating it yields CASSEQGIGGYTF. Looking up the rest from reference TRBV5-1 and TRBJ1-2 gives the full variable domain: KAGVTQTPRYLIKTRGQQVTLSCSPISGHRSVSWYQQTPGQGLQFLFEYFSETQRNKGNFPGRFSGRQFSNSRSEMNVSTLELGDSALYLCASSEQGIGGYTFGSGTRLTVV.

This clonotype was detected only a few times. The chain has TRBV11-2 and TRBJ2-5; D remains unclear. CDR3 length: 13 amino acids. The germline V and J ends were trimmed by 5 bases and 2 bases, with 9 bases remaining between them. The germline V gene has CDR1 SGHAT and CDR2 FQNNGV. The CDR3 region has the DNA TGTGCCAGCAGCGACGGGTCTCAAGAGACCCAGTACTTC. It encodes CASSDGSQETQYF.

Comment on this clonotype: Mismatch with germline at one junction end may stem from a read error. The genes are TRBV5-1 and TRBJ1-6; D unresolved. The CDR3 has 14 amino acids. The germline V gene encodes CDR1 SGHRS and CDR2 YFSETQ. In DNA form, the CDR3 reads TGCACCAGCAGCTTGGGAACAACTAATTCACCCCTCCACTTT. This sequence encodes CTSSLGTTNSPLHF.

The chain is built from TRBV4-3 and TRBJ1-3; D is unclear. Deletions cut 3 bases from V and 0 bases from J, with 9 bases between. Germline V gene data show CDR1 as LGHNA and CDR2 as YSLEER. The CDR3 length is 15 residues. CDR3 region: CASSHLGYSGNTIYF. The CDR3 coding sequence is TGCGCCAGCAGCCATCTCGGTTACTCTGGAAACACCATATATTTT.

V usage is TRBV28 and J usage is TRBJ2-4; possible D gene TRBD2, 5 bases. The germline V and J ends were trimmed by 1 base and 3 bases, with 10 bases remaining between them. Germline V gene sequence: CDR1 MDHEN, CDR2 SYDVKM. This CDR3 has 15 amino acids. The chain's CDR3 is CASSLSLAGKNIQYF. DNA for the CDR3: TGTGCCAGCAGTTTATCTCTAGCAGGCAAAAACATTCAGTACTTC. Together with reference TRBV28 and TRBJ2-4, the CDR3 gives the full variable domain: DVKVTQSSRYLVKRTGEKVFLECVQDMDHENMFWYRQDPGLGLRLIYFSYDVKMKEKGDIPEGYSVSREKKERFSLILESASTNQTSMYLCASSLSLAGKNIQYFGAGTRLSVL.

Only one count was recorded for this clonotype. This chain connects TRBV24-1 to TRBJ2-1; 7 bases map to TRBD2. The CDR3 covers 15 residues. Trimming took 6 bases from V and 5 from J; bases not matched to a gene: 9. Germline assignment: CDR1 KGHDR and CDR2 SFDVKD. The CDR3 spells CATSLGREAHNEQFF. CDR3 in DNA: TGTGCCACCAGTCTCGGCCGGGAGGCCCACAATGAGCAGTTCTTC.

This clonotype was seen a handful of times. V and J are TRBV7-9 and TRBJ1-2, with no clear D. CDR3 length: 12 residues. Germline loops: CDR1 SEHNR, CDR2 FQNEAQ (reference sequence). Trimming took 5 bases from V and 8 from J, leaving 12 bases between them. The CDR3 loop reads CASSLFTSGYTF. CDR3 nucleotides: TGTGCCAGCAGCCTATTTACTTCGGGCTACACCTTC.

In the case of this clonotype: Being one base from a much bigger clone, this may be a read error. The chain couples TRBV9 to TRBJ1-2; D is possibly TRBD1 (5 bases). CDR3 size: 14 residues. CDR1 is SGDLS, CDR2 YYNGEE, per germline. The CDR3 region has the DNA TGTACCAGCAGCGTAGGGGCCAGGAAGGATGGCTACACCTTC. Its protein product is CTSSVGARKDGYTF.

This clonotype was picked up a small number of times. The chain recombines TRBV6-5 with TRBJ2-5; 8 bases align to TRBD1. The J segment lost 5 bases and the V segment lost 5 bases, leaving 7 bases of the junction unmatched. The length of the CDR3 is 14 residues. CDR1 and CDR2 from the germline V gene are MNHEY and SVGAGI. CDR3 region: CASSIRTGLETQYF. The CDR3 nucleotides are TGTGCCAGCAGTATAAGGACAGGGCTGGAGACCCAGTACTTC.

Only a few counts were recorded for this clonotype. The chain joins TRBV7-9 to TRBJ2-2, with no clear D. Between the trimmed V and J ends, which lost 8 bases and 7 bases, there was a span of 14 bases. This CDR3 region has 13 residues. The germline gives CDR1 SEHNR, CDR2 FQNEAQ (reference sequence). CDR3 nucleotides: TGTGCCAGCCTTGCCCCGCATGACGGGGAGCTGTTTTTT. Residues: CASLAPHDGELFF.

This chain connects TRBV5-1 to TRBJ1-6; 10 positions match TRBD1. The CDR3 contains 15 residues. Losses at the gene ends were 5 bases for V and 4 bases for J; bases not matched to a gene: 3. Germline V lookup: CDR1 SGHRS, CDR2 YFSETQ. The CDR3, as DNA: TGCGCCAGCAGGGCGGACAGGGGGTATAATTCACCCCTCCACTTT. This codes for CASRADRGYNSPLHF.

V usage is TRBV7-3 and J usage is TRBJ2-4; 11 bases match TRBD1. With V trimmed by 5 bases and J by 5 bases, 8 bases remained unmatched. This CDR3 has 16 amino acids. Germline V lookup: CDR1 SGHTA, CDR2 FQGTGA. The CDR3, as DNA: TGTGCCAGCAGCCCCGGACAGGGGGCTGGGGAAAACATTCAGTACTTC. It codes for CASSPGQGAGENIQYF.

The V gene is TRBV20-1, the J gene TRBJ1-1, with 7 bases that match TRBD1. Per the germline V gene, CDR1 is DFQATT and CDR2 is SNEGSKA (reference sequence). The trim removed 5 bases at V and 4 bases at J, leaving 4 bases unmatched. The CDR3 sequence is 12 residues long. This CDR3 is CSAPRQGTEAFF. CDR3 DNA: TGCAGTGCTCCCCGACAGGGCACTGAAGCTTTCTTT.

The chain has TRBV9 and TRBJ2-1, with 8 bases identical to TRBD2. V dropped 0 bases and J dropped 5; count of bases not matched to a gene: 4. Germline V gene lookup returns CDR1 SGDLS and CDR2 YYNGEE. CDR3 length: 15 residues. The CDR3, as DNA: TGTGCCAGCAGCGTAGAATCCGGGAGGGACAATGAGCAGTTCTTC. Its translation is CASSVESGRDNEQFF.

This clonotype was counted ten times or more. This chain connects TRBV6-4 to TRBJ2-3; 13 bases map to TRBD2. Germline V lookup: CDR1 MRHNA, CDR2 SNTAGT. The V gene end was trimmed by 2 bases and the J gene end by 4 bases; junction bases not matched to a gene: 0. The CDR3 sequence is 15 residues long. This CDR3 reads CASSDTSGGADTQYF. The DNA of the CDR3 is TGTGCCAGCAGTGACACTAGCGGGGGGGCAGATACGCAGTATTTT.